This T cell receptor (beta chain) was identified during a study of T cell responses to AZD1222 COVID-19 vaccine (dated by TCRdb to about 2021). With regard to the full study: A total of about 240 trial participants underwent TCR sequencing, of whom roughly 210 received two doses of AZD1222 and some 26 received two doses of the MenACWY control vaccine. Trial participants were enrolled into age subgroups of 18-55, 56-69 and 70-plus years, which contained around 150, 29 and 61 TCR-sequenced participants, respectively.

To note about this clone: Its specific antigen is unknown. No base quality values were provided; no much bigger clone lies one nucleotide off.

Results the study describes overall, beyond this receptor: Spike-specific TCR breadth and depth rose significantly after two AZD1222 doses compared with day 0 and with MenACWY recipients. Reportedly, almost half of the unique spike-specific TCRs recognized epitopes lying outside the regions that are mutated in the B.1.351 and B.1.1.7 variants. Conclusions about previously exposed vaccinees are limited because only a handful of AZD1222 recipients were SARS-CoV-2 seropositive at baseline. No day 14 peak-response samples were available, so repertoires were characterized only after the peak T cell response. In the small 56-69-year group, the increase in depth fell short of significance, most likely because of low power. CD4 TCRs associated with the vaccine covered the entire spike protein, and the dominant responses were in regions 160-218 and 743-854. Participants were mostly white British and included more females than males, and it was suggested by the authors that clonal diversity may have been underestimated.

Via the germline V gene, CDR1 is LGHNA and CDR2 YSLEER. V is clipped by 0 bases and J by 2 bases, and the sequence between their germline boundaries is 10 bases long. Taken from cysteine to phenylalanine, the CDR3 has 15 residues. Kept here is only the CDR3 DNA, which spans 45 bases and is read in frame from base 1. The sample's time point label, decoded: baseline before first vaccination. What the treatment or condition label conveys for this sample: meningococcal conjugate vaccine given as trial control. Vaccinee samples came from UK trials COV001 and COV002, including a single-blind randomized controlled phase 2/3 trial of AZD1222 (ChAdOx1 nCoV-19) in healthy adults. For TCRbeta chain sequencing, PBMC samples were collected from trial participants at day 0 and at day 28 after the second dose. The CDR3 regions of human TCRbeta chains were analyzed by immunosequencing. For the original study's pipeline: Repertoire TCRs were matched against a reference library of SARS-CoV-2-specific TCRs generated with the MIRA antigen-specificity platform. Breadth was defined as the fraction of unique TCRs that were SARS-CoV-2-associated, and depth was defined as the fraction of total T cells that were SARS-CoV-2-associated. Using the MIRA data, each spike-specific TCR was assigned both to the spike region to which the TCR was reactive and to a CD4 or CD8 class. Log10-transformed breadth and depth values were compared by one-way ANOVA with Sidak's multiple comparisons tests. TCRdb retrieved this table from immuneACCESS and kept in-frame rearrangements only. Not all clones are present; in checked studies, unresolved V genes account for under half, and no reason is known for the remainder. V and J calls and clone size follow that table, whereas D and trimming were derived from the DNA. The sample records about 150,000 clones, roughly 88% of which are singletons. The top ten clones comprise approximately 3.1% of the sample.

The V and J genes are TRBV4-3 and TRBJ1-2, with no reliable assignment of the D segment. This receptor was identified in an adult in good health. The sequencing used peripheral blood, collected on day 0 of MenACWY control vaccination. The CDR3 amino acid sequence is: CASSQDVRLNYGYTF. The bases are TGCGCCAGCAGCCAAGATGTGCGATTGAACTATGGCTACACCTTC.